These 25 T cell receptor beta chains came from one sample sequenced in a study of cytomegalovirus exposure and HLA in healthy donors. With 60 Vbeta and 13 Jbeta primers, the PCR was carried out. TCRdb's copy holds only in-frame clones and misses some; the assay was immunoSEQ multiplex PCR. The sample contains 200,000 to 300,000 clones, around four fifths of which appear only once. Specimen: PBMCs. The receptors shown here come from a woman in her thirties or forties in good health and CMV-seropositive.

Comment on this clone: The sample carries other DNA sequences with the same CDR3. CDR3 protein: CASSPDSYEQYF. Here the CDR3 DNA reads TGCGCCAGCAGCCCTGACAGCTACGAGCAGTACTTC. V and J are TRBV5-1 and TRBJ2-7; D is perhaps TRBD1 (5 bases). Trimming took 4 bases from V and 3 from J, leaving 8 bases between them. The germline V gene encodes CDR1 SGHRS and CDR2 YFSETQ. The CDR3 sequence is 12 residues long.

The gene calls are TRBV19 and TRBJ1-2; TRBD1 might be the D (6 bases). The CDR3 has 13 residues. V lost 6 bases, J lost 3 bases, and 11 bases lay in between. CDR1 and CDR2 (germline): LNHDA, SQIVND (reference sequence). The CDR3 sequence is CASRRKGDYGYTF. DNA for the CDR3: TGTGCCAGTAGGCGCAAGGGGGACTATGGCTACACCTTC.

For the CDR3, the DNA is TGCAGCGTCCCCAACCACGGGGAGGGATGGGAGACCCAGTACTTC. As protein: CSVPNHGEGWETQYF. The J gene is TRBJ2-5, the V gene TRBV29-1; 7 nucleotides match TRBD2. After removal of 6 bases from V and 5 bases from J, the junction contained 15 bases not matched to a gene. The germline V gene encodes CDR1 SQVTM and CDR2 ANQGSEA. The CDR3 extends over 15 amino acids.

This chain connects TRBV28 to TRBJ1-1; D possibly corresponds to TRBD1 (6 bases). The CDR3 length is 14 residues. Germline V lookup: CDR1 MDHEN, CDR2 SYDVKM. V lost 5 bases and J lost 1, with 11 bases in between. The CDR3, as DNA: TGTGCCAGCAGTACAGGGAGAGGGAACACTGAAGCTTTCTTT. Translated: CASSTGRGNTEAFF.

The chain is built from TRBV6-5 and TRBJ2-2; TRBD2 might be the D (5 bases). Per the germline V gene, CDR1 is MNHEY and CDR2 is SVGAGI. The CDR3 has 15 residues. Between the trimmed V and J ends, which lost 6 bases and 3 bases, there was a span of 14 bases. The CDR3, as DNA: TGTGCCAGCAGCCCCGAGGCGGGCTACACCGGGGAGCTGTTTTTT. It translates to CASSPEAGYTGELFF.

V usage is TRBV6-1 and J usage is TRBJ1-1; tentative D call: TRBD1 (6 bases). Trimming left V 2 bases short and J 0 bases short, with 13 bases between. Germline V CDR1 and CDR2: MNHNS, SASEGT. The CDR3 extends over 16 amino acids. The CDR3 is CASSEKGGGVNTEAFF. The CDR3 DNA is TGTGCCAGCAGTGAAAAGGGGGGAGGGGTGAACACTGAAGCTTTCTTT.

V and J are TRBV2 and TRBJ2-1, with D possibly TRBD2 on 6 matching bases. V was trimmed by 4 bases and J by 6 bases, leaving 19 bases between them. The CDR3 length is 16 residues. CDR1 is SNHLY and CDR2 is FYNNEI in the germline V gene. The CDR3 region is CASSVVPPGSVNEQFF. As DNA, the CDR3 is TGTGCCAGCAGTGTCGTCCCCCCCGGGAGTGTCAATGAGCAGTTCTTC.

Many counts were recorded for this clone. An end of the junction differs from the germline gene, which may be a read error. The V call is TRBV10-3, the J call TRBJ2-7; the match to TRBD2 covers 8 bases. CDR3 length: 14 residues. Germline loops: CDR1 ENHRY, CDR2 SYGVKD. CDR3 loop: CASSYREGPYEQYF. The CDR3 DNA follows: TGTGCCAGCAGTTACCGGGAGGGCCCCTACGAGCAGTACTTC.

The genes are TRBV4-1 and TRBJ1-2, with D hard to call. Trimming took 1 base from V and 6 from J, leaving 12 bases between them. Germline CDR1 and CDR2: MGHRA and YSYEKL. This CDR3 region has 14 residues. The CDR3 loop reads CASSQAATKDGYTF. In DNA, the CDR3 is TGCGCCAGCAGCCAAGCTGCCACTAAAGATGGCTACACCTTC.

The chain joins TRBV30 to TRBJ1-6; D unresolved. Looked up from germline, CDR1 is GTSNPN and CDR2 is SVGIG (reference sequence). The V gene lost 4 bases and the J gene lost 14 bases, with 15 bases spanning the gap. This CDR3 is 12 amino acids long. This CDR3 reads CAWTPEAGSLHF. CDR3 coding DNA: TGTGCCTGGACTCCTGAGGCTGGGTCCCTCCACTTT.

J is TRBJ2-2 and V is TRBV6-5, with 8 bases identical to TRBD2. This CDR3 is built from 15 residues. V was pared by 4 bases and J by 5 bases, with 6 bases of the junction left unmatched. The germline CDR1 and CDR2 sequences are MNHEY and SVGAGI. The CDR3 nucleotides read TGTGCCAGCAGTTTGACGGGACTAGGGACCGGGGAGCTGTTTTTT. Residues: CASSLTGLGTGELFF.

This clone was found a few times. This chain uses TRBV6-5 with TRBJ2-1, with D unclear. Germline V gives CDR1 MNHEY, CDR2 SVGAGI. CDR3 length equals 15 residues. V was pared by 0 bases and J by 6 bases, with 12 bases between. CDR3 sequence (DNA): TGTGCCAGCAGTTACTCGGCGGTCCAAAGCAATGAGCAGTTCTTC. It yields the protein CASSYSAVQSNEQFF.

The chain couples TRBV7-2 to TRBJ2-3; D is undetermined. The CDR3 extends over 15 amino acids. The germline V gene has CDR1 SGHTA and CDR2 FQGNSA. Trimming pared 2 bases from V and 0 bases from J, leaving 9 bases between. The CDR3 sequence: CASSLHGVSTDTQYF. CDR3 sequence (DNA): TGTGCCAGCAGCTTACACGGAGTAAGCACAGATACGCAGTATTTT.

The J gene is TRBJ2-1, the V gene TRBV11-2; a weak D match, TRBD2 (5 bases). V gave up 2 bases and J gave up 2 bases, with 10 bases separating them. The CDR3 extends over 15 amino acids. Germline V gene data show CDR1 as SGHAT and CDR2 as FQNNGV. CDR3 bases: TGTGCCAGCAGCTTATTTGCGGGTCCCTACAATGAGCAGTTCTTC. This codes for CASSLFAGPYNEQFF.

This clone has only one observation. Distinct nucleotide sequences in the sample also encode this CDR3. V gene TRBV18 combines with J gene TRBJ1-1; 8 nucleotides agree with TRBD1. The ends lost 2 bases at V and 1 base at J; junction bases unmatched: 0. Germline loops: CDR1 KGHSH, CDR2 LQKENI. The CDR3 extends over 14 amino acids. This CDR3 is CASSPGQGNTEAFF. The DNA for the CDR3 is TGTGCCAGCTCACCAGGACAGGGGAACACTGAAGCTTTCTTT.

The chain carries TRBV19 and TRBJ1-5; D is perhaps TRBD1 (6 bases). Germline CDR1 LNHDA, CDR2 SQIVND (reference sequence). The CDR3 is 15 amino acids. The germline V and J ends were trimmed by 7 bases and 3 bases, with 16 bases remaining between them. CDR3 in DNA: TGTGCCAGTATCCTCTCGGGGGGGGCCAATCAGCCCCAGCATTTT. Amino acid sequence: CASILSGGANQPQHF.

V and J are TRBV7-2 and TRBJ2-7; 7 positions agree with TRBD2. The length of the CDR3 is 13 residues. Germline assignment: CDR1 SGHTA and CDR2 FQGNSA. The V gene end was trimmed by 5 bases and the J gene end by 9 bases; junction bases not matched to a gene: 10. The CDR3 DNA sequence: TGTGCCAGCAGCAACCGGACTAGTCGGGGGCAGTACTTC. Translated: CASSNRTSRGQYF.

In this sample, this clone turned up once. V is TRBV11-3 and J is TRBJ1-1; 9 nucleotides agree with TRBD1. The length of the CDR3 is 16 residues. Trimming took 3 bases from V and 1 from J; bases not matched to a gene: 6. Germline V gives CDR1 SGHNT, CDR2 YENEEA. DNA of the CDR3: TGTGCCAGCAGCTTTGGATGGGACAGGGAGAACACTGAAGCTTTCTTT. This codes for CASSFGWDRENTEAFF.

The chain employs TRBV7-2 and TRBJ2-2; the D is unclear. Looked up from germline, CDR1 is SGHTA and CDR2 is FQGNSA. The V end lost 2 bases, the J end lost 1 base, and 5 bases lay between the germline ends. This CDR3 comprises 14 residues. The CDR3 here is CASSLSGNTGELFF. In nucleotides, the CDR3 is TGTGCCAGCAGCTTATCAGGGAACACCGGGGAGCTGTTTTTT.

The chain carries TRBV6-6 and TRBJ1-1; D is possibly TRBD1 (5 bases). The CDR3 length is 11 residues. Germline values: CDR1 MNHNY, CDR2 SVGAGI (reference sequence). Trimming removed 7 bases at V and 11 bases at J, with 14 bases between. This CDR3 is CASTLWGEAFF. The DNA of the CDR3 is TGTGCCAGCACCCTCTGGGGGGAGGCTTTCTTT.

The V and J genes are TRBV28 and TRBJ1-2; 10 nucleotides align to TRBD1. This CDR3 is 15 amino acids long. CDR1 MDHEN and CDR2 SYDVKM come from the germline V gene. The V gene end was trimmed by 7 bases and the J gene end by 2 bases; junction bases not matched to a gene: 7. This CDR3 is CASTGKTGGNYGYTF. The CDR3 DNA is TGTGCCAGCACCGGAAAGACAGGGGGCAACTATGGCTACACCTTC.

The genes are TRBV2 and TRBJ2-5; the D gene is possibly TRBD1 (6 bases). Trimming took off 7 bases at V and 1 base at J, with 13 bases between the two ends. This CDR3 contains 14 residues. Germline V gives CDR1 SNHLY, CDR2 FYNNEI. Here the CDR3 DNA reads TGTGCCAGCACCCGGACAGAATCCCAAGAGACCCAGTACTTC. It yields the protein CASTRTESQETQYF.

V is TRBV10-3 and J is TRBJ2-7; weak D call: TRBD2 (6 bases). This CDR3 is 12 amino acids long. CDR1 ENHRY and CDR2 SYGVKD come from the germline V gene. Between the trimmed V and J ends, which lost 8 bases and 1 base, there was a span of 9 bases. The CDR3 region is CAIGAGSYEQYF. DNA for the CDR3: TGTGCCATCGGGGCGGGATCCTACGAGCAGTACTTC.

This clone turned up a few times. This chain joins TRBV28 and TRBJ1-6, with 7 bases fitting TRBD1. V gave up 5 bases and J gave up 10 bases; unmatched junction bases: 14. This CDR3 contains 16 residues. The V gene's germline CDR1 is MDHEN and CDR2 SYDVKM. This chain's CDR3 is CASSTASGQMGSPLHF. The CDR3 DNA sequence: TGTGCCAGCAGTACTGCTTCGGGACAGATGGGGTCACCCCTCCACTTT.

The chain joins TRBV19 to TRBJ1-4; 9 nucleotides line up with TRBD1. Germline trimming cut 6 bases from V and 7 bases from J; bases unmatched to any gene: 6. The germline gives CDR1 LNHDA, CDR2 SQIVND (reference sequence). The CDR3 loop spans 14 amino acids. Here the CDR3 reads CASRKQGAGEKLFF. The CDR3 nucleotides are TGTGCCAGTAGGAAACAGGGGGCTGGTGAAAAACTGTTTTTT.